The 10 T cell receptor beta chains below were found in one sample sequenced in a study of blood T cells in healthy people across ages. Primers used in a second PCR of roughly 6 to 11 cycles were a sample-barcoded 5' primer and a J-beta primer mix. TCRdb passed the 5' RACE reads through MiXCR, listing each CDR3 protein once. Among about 1 million distinct CDR3 sequences, around 25% were seen once, and the ten largest hold about 0.69%. This sample also belongs to another study, concerning T cells of mothers and their children.

The sequenced sample consisted of blood. These receptors were obtained from a girl aged 2 to 10 in good health.

This clonotype came up a few times. The chain is built from TRBV5-5 and TRBJ2-5, with TRBD2 as a possible D gene (5 bases). CDR3 length equals 11 residues. The V gene's germline CDR1 is SGHKS and CDR2 YYEKEE (reference sequence). Trimming cost V 4 bases and J 11 bases, with 12 bases left between them. The DNA for the CDR3 is TGTGCCAGCAGCCAGCTGGAGGAGCAGTACTTC. This codes for CASSQLEEQYF. Variable domain in full (rest from reference TRBV5-5 and TRBJ2-5): DAGVTQSPTHLIKTRGQQVTLRCSPISGHKSVSWYQQVLGQGPQFIFQYYEKEERGRGNFPDRFSARQFPNYSSELNVNALLLGDSALYLCASSQLEEQYFGPGTRLLVL.

The chain combines TRBV29-1 with TRBJ1-2; the D is unclear. Germline values: CDR1 SQVTM, CDR2 ANQGSEA. The length of the CDR3 is 13 residues. Trimming cost V 4 bases and J 5 bases, with 14 bases left between them. In DNA, the CDR3 is TGCAGCGTTGTGTTTGACGGCGTGTATGGCTACACCTTC. Amino acid sequence: CSVVFDGVYGYTF.

The J gene is TRBJ2-7, the V gene TRBV20-1; D may correspond to TRBD1 or TRBD2 (5 bases each). Trimming shortened V by 6 bases and J by 2 bases, and 14 bases separated the two germline ends. The CDR3 runs 13 residues. Germline CDR1 is DFQATT and CDR2 is SNEGSKA (reference sequence). The CDR3 bases are TGCAGTGCGTCAGGGACGGTCACCTACGAGCAGTACTTC. The encoded protein is CSASGTVTYEQYF.

The gene calls are TRBV7-9 and TRBJ2-5; TRBD1 is a possible D gene (7 bases). The ends were cut back, 3 bases at V and 3 bases at J, with 17 bases in the middle. This CDR3 spans 16 amino acids. CDR1 SEHNR and CDR2 FQNEAQ come from the germline V gene (reference sequence). The CDR3 region is CASSFRRGQIEETQYF. CDR3 DNA: TGTGCCAGCAGCTTCAGGAGGGGACAGATTGAAGAGACCCAGTACTTC.

V is TRBV20-1 and J is TRBJ2-7, with D hard to call. The CDR3 has 13 residues. V was clipped by 5 bases and J by 7 bases, with 18 bases between them. Per germline, CDR1 DFQATT and CDR2 SNEGSKA (reference sequence). The DNA for the CDR3 is TGCAGTGCTCCGACGGTACCTTTACGTGAGCAGTACTTC. This codes for CSAPTVPLREQYF.

The rearrangement uses TRBV7-2 and TRBJ2-5; perhaps TRBD2 as D (5 bases). The V end was cut by 8 bases, the J end by 4 bases, with 17 bases between. This CDR3 spans 14 amino acids. Germline CDR1 reads SGHTA; CDR2 reads FQGNSA. The CDR3 DNA sequence: TGTGCCAGCGCAGCCCGAGGGTGGGGAGAGACCCAGTACTTC. It encodes CASAARGWGETQYF.

The chain joins TRBV7-9 to TRBJ2-1, with 11 bases fitting TRBD2. The germline gives CDR1 SEHNR, CDR2 FQNEAQ (reference sequence). The J segment lost 3 bases and the V segment lost 5 bases, leaving 9 bases of the junction unmatched. The CDR3 is 17 residues long. The CDR3 sequence: CASSPTHTSGGYNEQFF. CDR3 nucleotides: TGTGCCAGCAGCCCCACCCATACTAGCGGGGGCTACAATGAGCAGTTCTTC. Combining the CDR3 with reference TRBV7-9 and TRBJ2-1 gives the whole variable domain DTGVSQNPRHKITKRGQNVTFRCDPISEHNRLYWYRQTLGQGPEFLTYFQNEAQLEKSRLLSDRFSAERPKGSFSTLEIQRTEQGDSAMYLCASSPTHTSGGYNEQFFGPGTRLTVL.

The sample holds a few counts of this clonotype. The CDR3 protein is CSVPGAGVNEQFF. CDR3 nucleotides: TGCAGCGTTCCGGGAGCGGGGGTCAATGAGCAGTTCTTC. The rearrangement links TRBV29-1 to TRBJ2-1; 8 bases are shared with TRBD2. In germline, CDR1 is SQVTM, CDR2 ANQGSEA. The CDR3 has 13 amino acids. V shed 5 bases and J 6 bases; nucleotides not matched to a gene: 6.

There are a few counts of this clonotype. The J gene is TRBJ1-2, the V gene TRBV10-3; no firm D call. V gave up 11 bases and J gave up 3 bases, with 16 bases separating them. This CDR3 has 13 amino acids. Per germline, CDR1 ENHRY and CDR2 SYGVKD. CDR3 sequence: CAAGHGVDYGYTF. As DNA, the CDR3 is TGTGCCGCCGGTCACGGGGTAGACTATGGCTACACCTTC.

The CDR3 DNA is TGCGCCAGCAGCCATCCCAACCTAGCAGGGGAGCAGTACTTC. Its translation: CASSHPNLAGEQYF. The V gene is TRBV4-1, the J gene TRBJ2-7; the D call may be TRBD1 or TRBD2 (5 bases each). With 3 bases removed from V and 7 bases from J, the gap between germline ends came to 16 bases. The CDR3 covers 14 residues. Looked up from germline, CDR1 is MGHRA and CDR2 is YSYEKL.